This T cell receptor (beta chain) originates from a study of CXCR3-negative and CXCR3-positive naive CD8 T cells. Study-level findings and limits: CXCR3-negative and CXCR3-positive naive cells shared comparable TRBV-TRBJ usage, but memory cells did not. Across naive subsets, surface CD5 expression was comparable, and TCR strength was inferred from properties of the TRB CDR3. CXCR3-positive naive cells carried more hydrophobic TRB CDR3s than CXCR3-negative naive cells did.

The method, 5' RACE with UMI labels, was used to prepare the TRB cDNA libraries. Following a re-call of the 5' RACE reads, TCRdb has one entry per CDR3 protein and lacks DNA. Its table lists about 150,000 distinct CDR3 sequences. Germline loops: CDR1 SEHNR, CDR2 FQNEAQ (reference sequence). CDR3 length equals 15 residues. With respect to this clonotype: The antigen is not known.

The chain carries TRBV7-9 and TRBJ2-7; the D gene TCRdb calls, TRBD1, cannot be checked with no DNA. Sequencing used naive CXCR3+ CD8+ T cells from blood. Stated subset: CD45RO-CCR7+CD27+CD95- naive CD8+ T cells expressing CXCR3 (TNR3+). This clonotype was sampled from a human donor in good health. Some clones in this sample may be carry-over from other donors' samples. CDR3 loop: CASSPLGTGGNEQYF.